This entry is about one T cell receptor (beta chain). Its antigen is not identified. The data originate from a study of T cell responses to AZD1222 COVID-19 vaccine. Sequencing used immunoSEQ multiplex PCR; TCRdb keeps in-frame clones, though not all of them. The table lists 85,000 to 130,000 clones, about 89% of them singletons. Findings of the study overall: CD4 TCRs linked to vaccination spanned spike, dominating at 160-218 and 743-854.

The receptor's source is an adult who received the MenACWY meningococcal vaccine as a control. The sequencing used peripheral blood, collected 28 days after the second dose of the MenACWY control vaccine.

CDR3 DNA sequence: TGTGCCAGCAGTACCGACAGGGTTCAGCCCCAGCATTTT. As protein: CASSTDRVQPQHF. The J gene is TRBJ1-5, the V gene TRBV12-3 or TRBV12-4, with 7 bases fitting TRBD1. CDR3 length equals 13 residues. V was pared by 5 bases and J by 6 bases, with 4 bases of the junction left unmatched.